This is a list of T cell receptor beta chains from one sample in a study of blood T cell repertoires in COVID-19. Only in-frame clones appear in the TCRdb table, and some are missing; sequencing was by immunoSEQ multiplex PCR. The table lists about 130,000 clones, 85% to 90% of them singletons. The sample comprised peripheral blood. Every receptor here comes from a woman of 80 years or more with acute or convalescent COVID-19. The CDR3 runs from the conserved cysteine through the conserved F or W. A D gene is named only where the DNA matches it firmly. Clone size, where shown, is once, few, many, or a class for clones that have expanded.

J gene: TRBJ2-3
D gene: .
V gene: TRBV4-3
clone size: .
CDR3 DNA: TGCGCCAGCAGCCACCGGGAGATAGGGGCAGATACGCAGTATTTT
CDR3 protein: CASSHREIGADTQYF

J gene: TRBJ1-5
D gene: .
V gene: TRBV2
clone size: once
CDR3 DNA: TGTGCCAGCAGTGAAACCCCTCAGGGTCCCCAGCATTTT
CDR3 protein: CASSETPQGPQHF

J gene: TRBJ1-1
D gene: .
V gene: TRBV28
clone size: few
CDR3 DNA: TGTGCCAGCAGTAGGGGATCTTTGAGGAAAGCTTTCTTT
CDR3 protein: CASSRGSLRKAFF

J gene: TRBJ2-3
D gene: TRBD1
V gene: TRBV14
clone size: few
CDR3 DNA: TGTGCCAGCAGCCAGTTTCAGGGGGCCACAGATACGCAGTATTTT
CDR3 protein: CASSQFQGATDTQYF

J gene: TRBJ1-1
D gene: TRBD1
V gene: TRBV2
clone size: .
CDR3 DNA: TGTGCCAGCAAAACAGGGGAGAACACTGAAGCTTTCTTT
CDR3 protein: CASKTGENTEAFF

J gene: TRBJ1-1
D gene: TRBD1
V gene: TRBV6-5
clone size: .
CDR3 DNA: TGTGCCAGCAAAAGTTTGACAGGGAGAACTGAAGCTTTCTTT
CDR3 protein: CASKSLTGRTEAFF

J gene: TRBJ2-5
D gene: TRBD2
V gene: TRBV5-1
clone size: .
CDR3 DNA: TGCGCCAGCAGCTTAACCGGGACTAGCGGGGGTGGTGAGACCCAGTACTTC
CDR3 protein: CASSLTGTSGGGETQYF

J gene: TRBJ1-6
D gene: .
V gene: TRBV5-1
clone size: .
CDR3 DNA: TGCGCCAGCAGTTGGGAGGGCCCGAAAGAGTCACCCCTCCACTTT
CDR3 protein: CASSWEGPKESPLHF

J gene: TRBJ2-2
D gene: .
V gene: TRBV28
clone size: .
CDR3 DNA: TGTGCCAGCAGTCCTTCGAGATCAAACACCGGGGAGCTGTTTTTT
CDR3 protein: CASSPSRSNTGELFF

J gene: TRBJ1-5
D gene: TRBD1
V gene: TRBV28
clone size: .
CDR3 DNA: TGTGCCAGCAGAATCACCGGGACAGGGTTCAATCAGCCCCAGCATTTT
CDR3 protein: CASRITGTGFNQPQHF

J gene: TRBJ1-6
D gene: .
V gene: TRBV20-1
clone size: .
CDR3 DNA: TGCAGTGCTAGTAGAGGGATAAGCTCCTATAATTCACCCCTCCACTTT
CDR3 protein: CSASRGISSYNSPLHF

J gene: TRBJ2-7
D gene: .
V gene: TRBV11-1
clone size: .
CDR3 DNA: TGTGCCAGCAGCTTAGCGGAGTACAAAACCTACGAGCAGTACTTC
CDR3 protein: CASSLAEYKTYEQYF

J gene: TRBJ1-1
D gene: .
V gene: TRBV29-1
clone size: once
CDR3 DNA: TGCAGCGCGATCAGCGGAGCGAACACTGAAGCTTTCTTT
CDR3 protein: CSAISGANTEAFF

J gene: TRBJ1-5
D gene: TRBD1
V gene: TRBV15
clone size: .
CDR3 DNA: TGTGCCACCAGCAGTGAAGACAGGGGCAATCAGCCCCAGCATTTT
CDR3 protein: CATSSEDRGNQPQHF

J gene: TRBJ2-1
D gene: .
V gene: TRBV27
clone size: .
CDR3 DNA: TGTGCCAGCAGTTTATCTTGGCGGGGTTTAAGCAATGAGCAGTTCTTC
CDR3 protein: CASSLSWRGLSNEQFF

J gene: TRBJ1-4
D gene: TRBD1
V gene: TRBV28
clone size: .
CDR3 DNA: TGTGCCAGCAGTTCGACAGGGCGCCTGATGTGGGAAAAACTGTTTTTT
CDR3 protein: CASSSTGRLMWEKLFF